This entry concerns a single T cell receptor beta chain. Antigen: not known. Each and every patient relapsed after autologous stem cell transplantation, and patients got differing brentuximab vedotin exposure. The study isolated CD8+ T cells from thawed PBMCs by magnetic negative selection. The repertoire was sequenced with immunoSEQ multiplex PCR; TCRdb's copy has only in-frame clones and lacks some. The sample has 9,500 to 14,000 clones, approximately 84% seen once. Trimming removed 4 bases from V and 8 bases from J, with 14 bases in between. The germline CDR1 and CDR2 sequences are SEHNR and FQNEAQ (reference sequence). This CDR3 is built from 13 residues. The data stem from a study of PD-1 blockade in classical Hodgkin lymphoma. Overall study findings and caveats: The study found that TCR diversity rose significantly by C4D1 in CD4+ but not CD8+ cells. Complete responders entered with baseline diversity on par with newly diagnosed patients, the results showed.

The genes are TRBV7-9 and TRBJ2-5, with unresolved D. The source is a human donor with classical Hodgkin lymphoma. The sample here was CD8+ T cells from blood, taken at baseline. The CDR3, as DNA: TGTGCCAGCAGCTCCACGGTGGTTGAAACCCAGTACTTC. The encoded protein is CASSSTVVETQYF.